Included here is one T cell receptor beta chain sequence, with context. The entry originates in a study of T cell changes during pregnancy in multiple sclerosis. Produced via immunoSEQ multiplex PCR; TCRdb's table is partial and in-frame only. The sample has 65,000 to 90,000 clones, approximately 91% seen once; the top ten hold more than 2%. This material consisted of peripheral blood, taken in the first trimester of pregnancy. The receptor was derived from a female donor with multiple sclerosis, enrolled in a pregnancy study.

This CDR3 is CASRFRGAPGGEQYF. The CDR3 DNA follows: TGTGCCAGCAGATTCAGGGGCGCCCCGGGGGGCGAGCAGTACTTC. The genes are TRBV27 and TRBJ2-7, with a possible D match to TRBD2 (7 bases). The V gene's germline CDR1 is MNHEY and CDR2 SMNVEV (reference sequence). The V end was cut by 6 bases, the J end by 6 bases, with 21 bases between. The CDR3 is made up of 15 amino acids.